The clone carrying this TCR beta chain has at least ten counts. This record comes from a study of T-cell reconstitution after alpha-beta-depleted transplantation in children. V was shortened by 0 bases and J by 7 bases, with 9 bases between the two germline ends. There are 13 residues in the CDR3. Germline V gene lookup returns CDR1 SGHAT and CDR2 FQNNGV. During its preparation, the TCRbeta library received unique molecular identifiers. MiXCR, applied by TCRdb to the PCR reads, yields one record per CDR3 protein. Found here are around 380,000 distinct CDR3 sequences, about 11% of them singletons; the top ten hold approximately 5%.

This material consisted of PBMCs from the stem cell graft donor, taken from the stem cell graft. The receptor was isolated from a human donor who donated a stem cell graft to a child with acute myeloid leukemia. The chain combines TRBV11-2 with TRBJ2-5, with D maybe TRBD2 (5 bases). This CDR3 is CASSLEHSGTQYF. CDR3 DNA: TGTGCCAGCAGCTTAGAGCACAGCGGGACCCAGTACTTC.